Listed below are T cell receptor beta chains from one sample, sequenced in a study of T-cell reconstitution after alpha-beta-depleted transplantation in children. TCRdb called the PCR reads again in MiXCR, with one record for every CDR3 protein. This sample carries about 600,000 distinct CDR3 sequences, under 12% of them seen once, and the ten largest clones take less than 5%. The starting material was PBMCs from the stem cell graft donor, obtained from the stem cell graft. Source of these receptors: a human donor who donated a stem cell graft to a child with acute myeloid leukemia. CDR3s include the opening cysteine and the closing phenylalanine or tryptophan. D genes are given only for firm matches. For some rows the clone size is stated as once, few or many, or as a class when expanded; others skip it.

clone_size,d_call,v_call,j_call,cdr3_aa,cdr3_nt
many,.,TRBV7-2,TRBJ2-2,CASSPGQNTGELFF,TGTGCCAGCAGCCCCGGACAGAACACCGGGGAGCTGTTTTTT
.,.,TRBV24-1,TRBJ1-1,CATGGRGNTEAFF,TGTGCCACCGGGGGGAGAGGGAACACTGAAGCTTTCTTT
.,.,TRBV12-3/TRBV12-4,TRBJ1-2,CASSLARTANYGYTF,TGTGCCAGCAGTTTAGCGCGGACAGCTAACTATGGCTACACCTTC
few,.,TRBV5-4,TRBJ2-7,CASSLEPDYEQYF,TGTGCCAGCAGCTTGGAGCCAGACTACGAGCAGTACTTC
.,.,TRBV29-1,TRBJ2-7,CSVVTPSITRKFGNPPYEQYF,TGCAGCGTCGTAACGCCTTCCATTACCCGCAAGTTCGGAAACCCTCCCTACGAGCAGTACTTC
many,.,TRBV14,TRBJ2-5,CASSQLGQFGETQYF,TGTGCCAGCAGCCAATTGGGGCAGTTTGGCGAGACCCAGTACTTC
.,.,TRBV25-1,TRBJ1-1,CASSDQGRGAEAFF,TGTGCCAGCAGTGATCAAGGCAGGGGCGCCGAAGCTTTCTTT
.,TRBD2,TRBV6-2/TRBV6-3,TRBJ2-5,CASSYLTSEETQYF,TGTGCCAGCAGTTACCTGACTAGCGAAGAGACCCAGTACTTC
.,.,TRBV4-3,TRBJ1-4,CASGPRGTFDEKLFF,TGCGCCAGCGGCCCCAGAGGGACCTTCGATGAAAAACTGTTTTTT
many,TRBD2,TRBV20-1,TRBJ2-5,CSARPSGQETQYF,TGCAGTGCTAGACCTAGCGGCCAAGAGACCCAGTACTTC
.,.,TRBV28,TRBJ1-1,CASGNSLTEAFF,TGTGCCAGCGGTAATAGCCTCACTGAAGCTTTCTTT
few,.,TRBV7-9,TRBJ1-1,CASSPKWGINTEAFF,TGTGCCAGCAGCCCTAAATGGGGCATCAACACTGAAGCTTTCTTT
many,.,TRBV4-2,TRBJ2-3,CASSQAGTGTRGRDTQYF,TGTGCCAGCAGCCAAGCTGGGACCGGGACTAGGGGGCGAGATACGCAGTATTTT